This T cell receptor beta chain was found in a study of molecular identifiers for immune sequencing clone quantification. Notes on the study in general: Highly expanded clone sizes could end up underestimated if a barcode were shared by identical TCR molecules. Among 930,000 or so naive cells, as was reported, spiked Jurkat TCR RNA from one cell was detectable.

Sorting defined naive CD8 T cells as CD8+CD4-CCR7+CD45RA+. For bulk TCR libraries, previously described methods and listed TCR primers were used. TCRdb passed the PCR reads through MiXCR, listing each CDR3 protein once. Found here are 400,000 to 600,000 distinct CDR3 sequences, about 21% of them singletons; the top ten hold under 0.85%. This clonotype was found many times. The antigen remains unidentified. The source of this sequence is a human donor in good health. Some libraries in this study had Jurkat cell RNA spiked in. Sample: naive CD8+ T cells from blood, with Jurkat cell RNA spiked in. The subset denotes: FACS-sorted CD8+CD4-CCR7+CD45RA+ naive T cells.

CDR3 DNA: TGTGCCAGCAGTTACTCAGGGGTGTCCGGGGAGCTGTTTTTT. Translated, it gives CASSYSGVSGELFF. This chain connects TRBV6-2 or TRBV6-3 to TRBJ2-2; a possible D gene is TRBD1 (5 bases). The CDR3 length is 14 residues. V was clipped by 0 bases and J by 6 bases, with 8 bases between them. Germline CDR1 is MNHEY and CDR2 is SVGEGT.